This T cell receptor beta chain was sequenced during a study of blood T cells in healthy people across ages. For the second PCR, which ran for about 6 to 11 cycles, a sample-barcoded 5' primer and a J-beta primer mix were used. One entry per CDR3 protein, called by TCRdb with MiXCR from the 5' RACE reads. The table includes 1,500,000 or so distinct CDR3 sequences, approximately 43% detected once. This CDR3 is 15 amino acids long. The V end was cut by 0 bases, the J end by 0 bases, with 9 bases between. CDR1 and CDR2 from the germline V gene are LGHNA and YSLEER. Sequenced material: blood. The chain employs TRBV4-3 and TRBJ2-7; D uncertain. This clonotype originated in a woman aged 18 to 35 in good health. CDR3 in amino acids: CASSQDSSRSYEQYF. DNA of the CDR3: TGCGCCAGCAGCCAAGATTCAAGCCGCTCCTACGAGCAGTACTTC.